The clone carrying this T cell receptor (beta chain) has ten or more counts. Antigen unknown. The data were taken from a study of T cell repertoires in cytomegalovirus infection. Looking at the study overall: It was recently identified HLA-C-restricted and well-studied HLA-B-restricted CMV epitopes that the study used. Matching HLA type and CMV infection were both indicated by public TCR beta signatures.

TCRdb re-called the reads through MiXCR, storing one row per CDR3 protein. The sample lists a few hundred thousand distinct CDR3 sequences; around 35% were seen once. The CDR3 has 15 residues. Germline V gives CDR1 SGHTA, CDR2 FQGNSA. V was cut by 8 bases and J by 5 bases, with 21 bases left in between. Regarding the study as a whole: HLA-C-restricted CMV clonotypes gave the most frequent clonotype in two of eight donors.

This TCR was recovered from a human donor in good health (CMV status not recorded). Some clones in this sample may be carry-over from other donors' samples. This chain links TRBV7-2 with TRBJ1-2; D not certain. The sequences come from cultured PBMCs, collected from culture after CMV antigen stimulation. CDR3 residues: CASRHGFSEIYGYTF. As DNA, the CDR3 is TGTGCCAGCCGCCACGGGTTTTCGGAAATTTATGGCTACACCTTC. The full variable domain, completed using reference TRBV7-2 and TRBJ1-2, is GAGVSQSPSNKVTEKGKDVELRCDPISGHTALYWYRQSLGQGLEFLIYFQGNSAPDKSGLPSDRFSAERTGGSVSTLTIQRTQQEDSAVYLCASRHGFSEIYGYTFGSGTRLTVV.